The rows below give T cell receptor beta chains drawn from one sample of a study of blood T cell repertoires in COVID-19. Method: immunoSEQ multiplex PCR; TCRdb's copy keeps in-frame clones and lacks some. There are about 130,000 clones in the sample; about nine tenths occur only once, and approximately 5% lies in the top ten. The sequencing input was peripheral blood. These receptors all come from a man aged 55 to 70 with COVID-19, enrolled during active disease. CDR3s include the opening cysteine and the closing phenylalanine or tryptophan. Fields, in order: J gene, clone size, D gene, V gene, CDR3 protein, CDR3 DNA. The D gene is left open where the match is weak. Clone size is stated in some rows and not others, as once, few, many or a class when expanded.

TRBJ2-7 | - | TRBD1 | TRBV28 | CASSLLGQGRDEQYF | TGTGCCAGCAGTTTGCTAGGACAGGGGAGAGACGAGCAGTACTTC
TRBJ2-1 | - | TRBD2 | TRBV2 | CASTPGLAGSDEQFF | TGTGCCAGCACACCGGGACTAGCGGGATCCGATGAGCAGTTCTTC
TRBJ2-7 | once | - | TRBV28 | CASSLGTATYEQYF | TGTGCCAGCAGTTTAGGGACTGCTACCTACGAGCAGTACTTC
TRBJ1-1 | - | - | TRBV28 | CASRARWNTEAFF | TGTGCCAGCAGAGCACGGTGGAACACTGAAGCTTTCTTT
TRBJ1-2 | - | - | TRBV6-1 | CASSESPEGAGGYTF | TGTGCCAGCAGTGAAAGCCCGGAAGGGGCAGGAGGCTACACCTTC
TRBJ2-3 | - | - | TRBV30 | CAWTEGDTQYF | TGTGCCTGGACCGAGGGCGATACGCAGTATTTT
TRBJ1-2 | - | - | TRBV6-2/TRBV6-3 | CASSYAGDNGYTF | TGTGCCAGCAGTTATGCGGGCGATAACGGCTACACCTTC
TRBJ1-1 | - | TRBD1 | TRBV5-1 | CASSPGQTFNTEAFF | TGCGCCAGCAGCCCGGGACAGACTTTTAACACTGAAGCTTTCTTT
TRBJ2-7 | - | - | TRBV15 | CATSRGRVGYEQYF | TGTGCCACCAGCAGGGGGCGAGTAGGATACGAGCAGTACTTC
TRBJ1-6 | - | TRBD1 | TRBV7-2 | CASSPRTGGGSPLHF | TGTGCCAGCAGCCCTCGGACAGGGGGAGGATCACCCCTCCACTTT
TRBJ1-4 | - | - | TRBV3-1/TRBV3-2 | CASSQDTGEGKLFF | TGTGCCAGCAGCCAAGATACGGGGGAAGGAAAACTGTTTTTT
TRBJ1-5 | - | - | TRBV24-1 | CATSDQTGGMTPQHF | TGTGCCACCAGTGATCAGACAGGTGGGATGACACCCCAGCATTTT
TRBJ1-2 | few | - | TRBV7-2 | CASSSLNQVGNYGYTF | TGTGCCAGCAGCTCTCTTAATCAAGTGGGCAACTATGGCTACACCTTC
TRBJ1-1 | - | TRBD1 | TRBV28 | CASSLTGEHTEAFF | TGTGCCAGCAGTTTGACAGGGGAGCACACTGAAGCTTTCTTT
TRBJ2-3 | - | - | TRBV7-9 | CASSFPPVRTGTDTQYF | TGTGCCAGCAGCTTCCCCCCAGTCCGGACTGGGACAGATACGCAGTATTTT
TRBJ2-2 | - | TRBD1 | TRBV29-1 | CSGKRDRDTGELFF | TGCAGCGGGAAACGGGACAGGGATACCGGGGAGCTGTTTTTT
TRBJ1-2 | - | TRBD1 | TRBV7-9 | CASSSTGLNYGYTF | TGTGCCAGCAGCTCGACAGGGCTGAACTATGGCTACACCTTC
TRBJ2-5 | - | TRBD2 | TRBV11-2 | CASSSGLATYQETQYF | TGTGCCAGCAGCTCAGGACTAGCGACTTACCAAGAGACCCAGTACTTC
TRBJ1-2 | - | - | TRBV4-3 | CASSQRGGSGYTF | TGCGCCAGCAGCCAACGAGGGGGATCTGGCTACACCTTC
TRBJ2-1 | - | - | TRBV5-1 | CASSPPRESSYNEQFF | TGCGCCAGCAGCCCCCCGCGCGAAAGCTCCTACAATGAGCAGTTCTTC
TRBJ2-7 | - | - | TRBV19 | CASSQDSSSYEQYF | TGTGCCAGTAGCCAGGACTCCAGCTCCTACGAGCAGTACTTC
TRBJ2-4 | - | - | TRBV30 | CAWALGVAKNIQYF | TGTGCCTGGGCCCTCGGGGTGGCCAAAAACATTCAGTACTTC
TRBJ1-1 | - | - | TRBV9 | CASSVGGVADNTEAFF | TGTGCCAGCAGCGTAGGGGGGGTGGCAGACAACACTGAAGCTTTCTTT
TRBJ2-3 | - | - | TRBV10-1 | CASSTGLTSTDTQYF | TGCGCCAGCAGTACCGGACTAACTAGCACAGATACGCAGTATTTT
TRBJ1-3 | - | - | TRBV6-5 | CASSRQVGNTIYF | TGTGCCAGCAGTCGACAGGTGGGAAACACCATATATTTT
TRBJ1-1 | - | - | TRBV4-2 | CASGNARETEAFF | TGTGCCAGCGGGAACGCGCGGGAGACTGAAGCTTTCTTT
TRBJ2-2 | - | TRBD1 | TRBV2 | CASSELDRAGELFF | TGTGCCAGCAGTGAACTTGACAGGGCCGGGGAGCTGTTTTTT
TRBJ2-7 | - | TRBD2 | TRBV27 | CASMQAGGYEQYF | TGTGCCAGCATGCAAGCGGGAGGCTACGAGCAGTACTTC
TRBJ1-1 | - | - | TRBV7-2 | CASSLGGRVVAEAFF | TGTGCCAGCAGCTTAGGTGGCAGGGTGGTCGCTGAAGCTTTCTTT
TRBJ2-2 | - | TRBD2 | TRBV19 | CASSYGGRGIAGGPRELFF | TGTGCCAGTAGTTACGGCGGCAGGGGAATCGCGGGAGGGCCCCGGGAGCTGTTTTTT
TRBJ2-7 | - | TRBD1 | TRBV6-5 | CASSYTGGEMVEQYF | TGTGCCAGCAGTTACACAGGGGGCGAAATGGTCGAGCAGTACTTC
TRBJ2-7 | - | TRBD1 | TRBV6-5 | CASSYTGTDTYEQYF | TGTGCCAGCAGTTACACGGGGACAGATACCTACGAGCAGTACTTC
TRBJ2-3 | once | - | TRBV10-3 | CAISEQTPDTQYF | TGTGCCATCAGTGAACAAACACCAGATACGCAGTATTTT
TRBJ1-3 | once | TRBD1 | TRBV9 | CASSVTGAGNTIYF | TGTGCCAGCAGCGTGACAGGGGCAGGAAACACCATATATTTT
TRBJ1-4 | - | - | TRBV19 | CASSMESADPLF | TGTGCCAGTAGCATGGAGTCGGCAGACCCCCTTTTT
TRBJ1-5 | - | - | TRBV10-3 | CAIRTDSNQPQHF | TGTGCCATCAGGACAGACAGCAATCAGCCCCAGCATTTT
TRBJ2-1 | - | - | TRBV4-3 | CASSRLASSYNEQFF | TGCGCCAGCAGTAGACTGGCTAGCTCCTACAATGAGCAGTTCTTC
TRBJ1-5 | once | - | TRBV20-1 | CSASPFAGNRLRGQPQHF | TGCAGTGCTAGTCCCTTCGCGGGGAATCGTTTGCGAGGTCAGCCCCAGCATTTT
TRBJ2-1 | - | - | TRBV7-9 | CASSLLAHEQFF | TGTGCCAGCAGCTTACTAGCACATGAGCAGTTCTTC
TRBJ1-2 | - | - | TRBV24-1 | CATSRGDGYTF | TGTGCCACCAGCAGGGGCGATGGCTACACCTTC
TRBJ1-1 | - | - | TRBV2 | CASSEAGVTEAFF | TGTGCCAGCAGTGAAGCAGGGGTCACTGAAGCTTTCTTT